Following are 28 T cell receptor beta chains from one sample sequenced in a study of a mutant IDH1 vaccine in newly diagnosed glioma. Sequencing was performed with immunoSEQ multiplex PCR; in TCRdb, only in-frame clones are kept and a portion is missing. The data hold about 130,000 clones, with just under 80% observed a single time. For these receptors, no antigen is known. Time point described: week 11, during vaccination. Vaccination used 300 ug of mutant IDH1 20-mer peptide per dose, with topical imiquimod. The specimen comprised PBMCs, sampled from a glioma patient whose treatment included an IDH1 peptide vaccine. These TCRs come from a man aged 35 to 55 with glioma.

The rearrangement joins TRBV6-1 to TRBJ2-5; D not certain. The CDR3 consists of 11 residues. Germline V gene data show CDR1 as MNHNS and CDR2 as SASEGT. The ends were cut back, 8 bases at V and 4 bases at J, with 8 bases in the middle. The CDR3 region is CASARRETQYF. DNA for the CDR3: TGTGCCAGCGCCAGACGAGAGACCCAGTACTTC.

This clone was counted between two and nine times. The chain recombines TRBV10-3 with TRBJ1-1, with D possibly matching TRBD1 (6 bases). Germline CDR1 is ENHRY and CDR2 is SYGVKD. V lost 3 bases and J lost 6, with 14 bases in between. The CDR3 totals 14 residues. The CDR3 sequence is CAISDPGVFAEAFF. CDR3 coding DNA: TGTGCCATCAGTGACCCAGGGGTATTCGCTGAAGCTTTCTTT.

CDR3 protein: CASSQDPPASYNEQFF. In DNA, the CDR3 is TGTGCCAGCAGCCAAGATCCCCCGGCCAGTTACAATGAGCAGTTCTTC. The rearrangement links TRBV4-2 to TRBJ2-1; D uncertain. V was cut by 0 bases and J by 4 bases, with 13 bases left in between. There are 16 residues in the CDR3. The germline CDR1 and CDR2 sequences are LGHNA and YNFKEQ.

This clone has just a few counts. J is TRBJ1-1 and V is TRBV5-4; 10 nucleotides align to TRBD1. Germline CDR1 reads SGHNT; CDR2 reads YYREEE (reference sequence). J lost 4 bases, V lost 2 bases, and 5 bases had no gene match. The CDR3 is 15 residues long. CDR3 coding DNA: TGTGCCAGCAGCTTCGACAGGGGGCAGGGCACTGAAGCTTTCTTT. Amino acids: CASSFDRGQGTEAFF.

The chain joins TRBV7-9 to TRBJ2-3; a weak D match, TRBD1 (5 bases). Germline V gives CDR1 SEHNR, CDR2 FQNEAQ (reference sequence). The CDR3 is 14 amino acids. Trimming left V 4 bases short and J 14 bases short, with 22 bases between. The CDR3 region is CASSYQGWGNLWYF. The CDR3 region has the DNA TGTGCCAGCAGCTACCAGGGCTGGGGCAACCTGTGGTATTTT.

This chain connects TRBV5-1 to TRBJ2-1; 7 nucleotides match TRBD1. Per the germline V gene, CDR1 is SGHRS and CDR2 is YFSETQ. This CDR3 region has 13 residues. V was clipped by 0 bases and J by 15 bases; unmatched bases: 9. The CDR3 coding sequence is TGCGCCAGCAGCTTGGAGGGGGCGACTGGTCGGTTCTTC. This codes for CASSLEGATGRFF.

The V call is TRBV28, the J call TRBJ2-7, with 7 bases aligning to TRBD1. The CDR3 totals 16 residues. The germline V gene encodes CDR1 MDHEN and CDR2 SYDVKM. After removal of 5 bases from V and 0 bases from J, the junction contained 10 bases not matched to a gene. The CDR3 sequence is CASSISGTDSSYEQYF. The CDR3 nucleotides read TGTGCCAGCAGTATATCCGGGACAGATAGCTCCTACGAGCAGTACTTC.

The chain has TRBV7-2 and TRBJ2-6; no reliable D call. V lost 6 bases, J lost 6 bases, and 15 bases lay in between. Germline values: CDR1 SGHTA, CDR2 FQGNSA. The CDR3 spans 15 residues. The CDR3 DNA reads TGTGCCAGCAGTCAATTCTCCCGGGTGGCCAACGTCCTGACTTTC. Translated: CASSQFSRVANVLTF.

This clone came up once. CDR3 nucleotide sequence: TGTGCCAGCAGTTTAGTTAGCGGATTCTCCTACGAGCAGTACTTC. It is translated as CASSLVSGFSYEQYF. The chain has TRBV28 and TRBJ2-7; tentatively, D is TRBD2 (6 bases). Germline CDR1 MDHEN, CDR2 SYDVKM. The CDR3 sequence is 15 residues long. V dropped 2 bases and J dropped 0 bases, with 11 bases sitting between them.

This chain uses TRBV13 with TRBJ2-3; either TRBD1 or TRBD2 may supply D (5 bases each). The V gene's germline CDR1 is PRHDT and CDR2 FYEKMQ (reference sequence). This CDR3 is 13 amino acids long. V lost 8 bases and J lost 4, with 13 bases in between. In DNA form, the CDR3 reads TGTGCCAGCTCCGGGGACCGCGCAGATACGCAGTATTTT. Translated, it gives CASSGDRADTQYF. The full variable domain, its missing parts supplied by reference TRBV13 and TRBJ2-3, is AAGVIQSPRHLIKEKRETATLKCYPIPRHDTVYWYQQGPGQDPQFLISFYEKMQSDKGSIPDRFSAQQFSDYHSELNMSSLELGDSALYFCASSGDRADTQYFGPGTRLTVL.

J is TRBJ1-5 and V is TRBV18, with TRBD1 matching 12 bases. The CDR3 covers 18 residues. With V trimmed by 4 bases and J by 1 base, 8 bases remained unmatched. CDR1 is KGHSH and CDR2 is LQKENI in the germline V gene. The CDR3 loop is CASSRGTGGDWSNQPQHF. CDR3 nucleotide sequence: TGTGCCAGCTCACGGGGGACAGGGGGCGATTGGAGCAATCAGCCCCAGCATTTT.

This clone appeared a few times. This sequence joins TRBV7-9 and TRBJ2-7; D call uncertain. Per the germline V gene, CDR1 is SEHNR and CDR2 is FQNEAQ (reference sequence). V was pared by 5 bases and J by 2 bases, with 10 bases between. The CDR3 loop spans 13 amino acids. The CDR3 DNA reads TGTGCCAGCAGCCCCGGCTTCCCCTACGAGCAGTACTTC. Translated, it gives CASSPGFPYEQYF.

The chain is built from TRBV6-5 and TRBJ1-1, with 10 bases that match TRBD1. From germline, CDR1 is MNHEY and CDR2 SVGAGI. The CDR3 extends over 16 amino acids. V shed 3 bases and J 5 bases; nucleotides not matched to a gene: 9. The CDR3 DNA reads as TGTGCCAGCAGTTATAGGCCCGGACAGGGGGGGACTGAAGCTTTCTTT. It is translated as CASSYRPGQGGTEAFF.

V and J are TRBV4-3 and TRBJ2-1; a possible D gene is TRBD2 (5 bases). This CDR3 contains 15 residues. V lost 6 bases and J lost 9, with 21 bases in between. Germline loops: CDR1 LGHNA, CDR2 YSLEER. The chain's CDR3 is CASSSRWTLDVEQFF. The CDR3 DNA follows: TGCGCCAGCAGTTCCAGATGGACTTTAGATGTTGAGCAGTTCTTC.

The chain joins TRBV5-1 to TRBJ2-1; weak D call: TRBD1 (6 bases). The CDR3 has 13 residues. The V and J ends lost 5 bases and 7 bases respectively, with 13 bases between them. Germline V gene lookup returns CDR1 SGHRS and CDR2 YFSETQ. The CDR3 here is CASSFTGINEQFF. The CDR3 DNA reads as TGCGCCAGCAGTTTTACAGGGATTAATGAGCAGTTCTTC.

The V and J genes are TRBV2 and TRBJ1-4; possibly TRBD1 for D (5 bases). The CDR3 length is 13 residues. V was clipped by 8 bases and J by 7 bases, with 14 bases between them. Per germline, CDR1 SNHLY and CDR2 FYNNEI. This chain's CDR3 is CASFRDGLEKLFF. The CDR3 bases are TGTGCCAGCTTTCGGGACGGTCTTGAAAAACTGTTTTTT.

The chain uses TRBV30 and TRBJ2-7; D unclear. The CDR3 runs to 14 residues. Trimming took off 4 bases at V and 0 bases at J, with 13 bases between the two ends. Germline CDR1 reads GTSNPN; CDR2 reads SVGIG (reference sequence). The CDR3 protein is CAWKRALNSYEQYF. The CDR3 nucleotides read TGTGCCTGGAAGAGAGCCCTTAACTCCTACGAGCAGTACTTC.

The gene calls are TRBV4-2 and TRBJ1-2; TRBD1 is a possible D gene (6 bases). Deletions cut 3 bases from V and 4 bases from J, with 21 bases between. Per germline, CDR1 LGHNA and CDR2 YNFKEQ. The CDR3 has 17 residues. Written as DNA, the CDR3 is TGTGCCAGCAGCCAGGAACCTACAGGGATTAAAGGCTATGGCTACACCTTC. Encoded protein: CASSQEPTGIKGYGYTF.

The rearrangement links TRBV30 to TRBJ2-3; D is unresolved. CDR1 is GTSNPN and CDR2 is SVGIG in the germline V gene (reference sequence). The CDR3 consists of 15 residues. V lost 2 bases, J lost 0 bases, and 12 bases lay in between. CDR3 in amino acids: CAWSRLAESTDTQYF. The CDR3 nucleotides are TGTGCCTGGAGTCGACTCGCGGAGAGCACAGATACGCAGTATTTT.

The chain employs TRBV27 and TRBJ2-1; TRBD2 matches 14 bases. J was trimmed by 7 bases and V by 8 bases; bases with no gene match: 1. The germline V gene has CDR1 MNHEY and CDR2 SMNVEV (reference sequence). The CDR3 is 13 residues long. This CDR3 reads CASGTSGRNEQFF. The DNA for the CDR3 is TGTGCCAGCGGGACTAGCGGGAGAAATGAGCAGTTCTTC.

This chain connects TRBV5-1 to TRBJ1-1; D gene uncertain. CDR3 length equals 14 residues. From germline, CDR1 is SGHRS and CDR2 YFSETQ. V was pared by 0 bases and J by 4 bases, with 10 bases between. In DNA form, the CDR3 reads TGCGCCAGCAGCTTGGGTCTGGTTGTCACTGAAGCTTTCTTT. Amino acid sequence: CASSLGLVVTEAFF.

Turning to this clone: The sample has other DNA sequences that encode this CDR3 too. The chain couples TRBV5-6 to TRBJ1-6; D is possibly TRBD1 (6 bases). This CDR3 contains 15 residues. The V gene lost 4 bases and the J gene lost 8 bases, with 16 bases spanning the gap. The V gene's germline CDR1 is SGHDT and CDR2 YYEEEE. In nucleotides, the CDR3 is TGTGCCAGCAGCCTGTGGACAGTGGGGGATTCACCCCTCCACTTT. Translating gives CASSLWTVGDSPLHF.

J is TRBJ2-7 and V is TRBV28; 7 bases line up with TRBD2. This CDR3 spans 15 amino acids. V was clipped by 6 bases and J by 2 bases; unmatched bases: 10. Germline CDR1 MDHEN, CDR2 SYDVKM. For the CDR3, the DNA is TGTGCCAGCAGACGAATAGCGGGCAGACCCTACGAGCAGTACTTC. Residues: CASRRIAGRPYEQYF. The entire variable domain, with the rest obtained from reference TRBV28 and TRBJ2-7, is as follows: DVKVTQSSRYLVKRTGEKVFLECVQDMDHENMFWYRQDPGLGLRLIYFSYDVKMKEKGDIPEGYSVSREKKERFSLILESASTNQTSMYLCASRRIAGRPYEQYFGPGTRLTVT.

The chain links TRBV30 to TRBJ1-3; D gene uncertain. V was cut by 1 base and J by 4 bases, with 14 bases left in between. Germline assignment: CDR1 GTSNPN and CDR2 SVGIG (reference sequence). The CDR3 covers 15 residues. DNA for the CDR3: TGTGCCTGGAGTGCCTCACTCGACAACGGAAACACCATATATTTT. Protein: CAWSASLDNGNTIYF.

The genes are TRBV15 and TRBJ2-3, with no clear D. The CDR3 has 13 residues. Trimming left V 1 base short and J 6 bases short, with 8 bases between. Germline assignment: CDR1 LNHNV and CDR2 YYDKDF (reference sequence). The CDR3 bases are TGTGCCACCAGCAGAGCTCATTTGGATACGCAGTATTTT. Its translation is CATSRAHLDTQYF.

The V and J genes are TRBV10-3 and TRBJ2-5; D ambiguous. V dropped 2 bases and J dropped 0 bases, with 10 bases sitting between them. The CDR3 spans 15 residues. CDR1 is ENHRY and CDR2 is SYGVKD in the germline V gene. This CDR3 reads CAISETGQDQETQYF. CDR3 nucleotides: TGTGCCATCAGTGAGACCGGGCAGGACCAAGAGACCCAGTACTTC.

At least ten counts were recorded for this clone. The chain is built from TRBV4-2 and TRBJ1-1, with D perhaps TRBD1 (5 bases). The CDR3 has 17 residues. The V gene lost 0 bases and the J gene lost 1 base, with 15 bases spanning the gap. Germline-derived CDR1 and CDR2 are LGHNA and YNFKEQ. The CDR3 is CASSQDPPGGRNTEAFF. The CDR3 DNA follows: TGTGCCAGCAGCCAAGATCCCCCGGGGGGGAGGAACACTGAAGCTTTCTTT.

The rearrangement uses TRBV7-2 and TRBJ1-4; 9 bases are shared with TRBD1. In germline, CDR1 is SGHTA, CDR2 FQGNSA. Germline trimming cut 6 bases from V and 13 bases from J; bases unmatched to any gene: 9. The CDR3 runs 13 residues. The CDR3 loop is CASSKDRGYSLFF. The CDR3 DNA sequence: TGTGCCAGCAGTAAGGACAGGGGCTACTCACTGTTTTTT.